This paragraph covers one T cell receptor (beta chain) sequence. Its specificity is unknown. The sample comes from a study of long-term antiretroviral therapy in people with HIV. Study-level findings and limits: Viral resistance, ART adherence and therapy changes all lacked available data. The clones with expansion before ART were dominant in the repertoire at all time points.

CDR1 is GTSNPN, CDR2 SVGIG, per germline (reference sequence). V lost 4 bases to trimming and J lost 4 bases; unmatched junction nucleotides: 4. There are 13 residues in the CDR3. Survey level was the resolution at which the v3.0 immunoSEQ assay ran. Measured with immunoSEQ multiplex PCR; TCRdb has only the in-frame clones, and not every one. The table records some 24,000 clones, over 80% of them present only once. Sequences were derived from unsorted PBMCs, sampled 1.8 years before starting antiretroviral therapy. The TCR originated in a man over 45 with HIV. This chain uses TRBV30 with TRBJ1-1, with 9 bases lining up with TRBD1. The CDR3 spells CAWKQGATTEAFF. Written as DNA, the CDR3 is TGTGCCTGGAAACAGGGGGCAACCACTGAAGCTTTCTTT. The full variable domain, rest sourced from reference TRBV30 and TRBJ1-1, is SQTIHQWPATLVQPVGSPLSLECTVEGTSNPNLYWYRQAAGRGLQLLFYSVGIGQISSEVPQNLSASRPQDRQFILSSKKLLLSDSGFYLCAWKQGATTEAFFGQGTRLTVV.